Listed here is a single T cell receptor beta chain. TCRdb keeps only in-frame clones here, not all; method: immunoSEQ multiplex PCR. The sample includes about 92,000 clones, roughly four fifths seen only once; the top ten take approximately 9.8%. The CDR3 runs 14 residues. Germline V gene lookup returns CDR1 MDHEN and CDR2 SYDVKM. Trimming stripped 5 bases from V and 4 bases from J, with 14 bases between. These data originate in a study of control samples from healthy donors and cancer patients. The receptor's source is a woman aged 60 to 75 in good health. The chain carries TRBV28 and TRBJ2-5; maybe TRBD1 (6 bases). The sequencing input was blood. CDR3 sequence: CASSATGTLETQYF. The CDR3 DNA reads as TGTGCCAGCAGTGCTACAGGGACGTTAGAGACCCAGTACTTC.